This T cell receptor (beta chain) was observed in a study of response to subunit inactivated influenza vaccine (dated by TCRdb to the late 2010s). About the study as a whole: Deep quantitative profiling of the T cell receptor repertoire was used in the study to follow responses to a trivalent subunit inactivated influenza vaccine. Points the paper makes about the study in general: The authors suggested that each seasonal influenza vaccination may recruit only a limited number of new T cells.

Receptors were amplified or captured by RT-PCR. The sequencer was an Illumina HiSeq 2500. Using fastp trimming at Q25 and MiXCR clonotype assembly, TCRdb reanalyzed the public sequencing data and kept in-frame beta chains. Under each unique CDR3 protein, matching rows form one entry showing the most common genes and DNA. Present in this sample are around 790,000 distinct CDR3 sequences, over 20% of which were seen just once. The ten largest clones represent 10% of the sample. The CDR3 covers 13 residues, taking in both the cysteine and the phenylalanine. Only the CDR3 DNA is retained, 39 bases long and in frame from the first base. The germline ends are 12 bases apart after V is trimmed by 1 base and J by 7 bases. CDR1 and CDR2, looked up from the germline V gene, are SGHRS and YFSETQ. Only a few counts were recorded for this clonotype. The clone's antigen remains unknown. The record has no base qualities; no much larger clone is one base away.

Specimen: PBMCs from blood, collected 5 to 6 days after vaccination. In this chain, TRBV5-1 is recombined with TRBJ2-7, with no reliable assignment of the D segment. The TCR sequence derives from a man aged 50 or older who received an inactivated influenza vaccine. Donor details come from another sample of the same person, matched by shared clones. The DNA sequence follows: TGCGCCAGCAGCTTGTGGGAAGATGGGGAGCAGTACTTC. The resulting protein is CASSLWEDGEQYF.